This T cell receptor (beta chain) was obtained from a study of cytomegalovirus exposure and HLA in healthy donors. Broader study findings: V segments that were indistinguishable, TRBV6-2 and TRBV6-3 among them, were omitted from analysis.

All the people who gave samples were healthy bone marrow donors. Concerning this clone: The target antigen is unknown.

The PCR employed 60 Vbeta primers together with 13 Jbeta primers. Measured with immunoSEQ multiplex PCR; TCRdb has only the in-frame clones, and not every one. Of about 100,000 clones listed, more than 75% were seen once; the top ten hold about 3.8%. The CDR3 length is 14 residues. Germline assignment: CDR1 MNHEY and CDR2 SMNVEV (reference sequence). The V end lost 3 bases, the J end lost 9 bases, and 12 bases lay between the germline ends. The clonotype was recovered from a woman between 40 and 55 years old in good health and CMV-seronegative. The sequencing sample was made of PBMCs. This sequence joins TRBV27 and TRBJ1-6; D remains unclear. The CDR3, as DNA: TGTGCCAGCAGTTTTAAGACATCTACTTCACCCCTCCACTTT. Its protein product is CASSFKTSTSPLHF.